The clone carrying this T cell receptor (beta chain) has a handful of counts. The data stem from a study of blood T cells in healthy people across ages. On the study more broadly: Template switching captured about one barcoded beta molecule per two T cells.

Donors ranged from 6 to 90 years old and were healthy Caucasians in Russia. Drawing of peripheral blood yielded roughly 10 milliliters from each donor. A sample-barcoded 5' primer and a J-beta primer mix were used in a second PCR of roughly 7 to 11 cycles. TCRdb re-analysed the 5' RACE reads in MiXCR, keeping a single row per CDR3 protein. The table records 920,000 or so distinct CDR3 sequences, less than 50% of them present only once. Sequences were obtained from blood. The receptor comes from a woman in her sixties in good health.

CDR3 in amino acids: CASSVGHASYEQYF. The CDR3 DNA reads as TGTGCCAGCAGCGTAGGGCATGCATCCTACGAGCAGTACTTC. The chain links TRBV9 to TRBJ2-7, with D hard to call. The CDR3 loop spans 14 amino acids. The germline CDR1 and CDR2 sequences are SGDLS and YYNGEE. V was shortened by 0 bases and J by 1 base, with 8 bases between the two germline ends.